This is a list of T cell receptor beta chains from one sample in a study of CD8 T cells in ankylosing spondylitis. TCRdb processed the 5' RACE reads anew with MiXCR; each CDR3 protein has one entry. This table holds 100,000 to 150,000 distinct CDR3 sequences, roughly 9% found once. Sequencing input: blood, either unsorted or a sorted T cell fraction (not recorded which). The receptors shown here come from a male donor with ankylosing spondylitis or in good health (not recorded which). Each CDR3 is given without its conserved first and last residue.

j_gene | len | v_gene | CDR3aa
TRBJ2-7 | 14 | TRBV28 | ASSFQGQGANHEQY
TRBJ1-3 | 12 | TRBV3-1 | ASSQTVSGNTIY
TRBJ1-1 | 11 | TRBV7-3 | ASSSAGGTEAF
TRBJ2-1 | 13 | TRBV27 | ASQPPAPADNEQF
TRBJ2-3 | 14 | TRBV2 | ASRTSGEAGTDTQY
TRBJ2-5 | 11 | TRBV6-1 | ASSRTSRETQY
TRBJ2-7 | 13 | TRBV6-1 | ASISGSPRGYEQY
TRBJ2-3 | 15 | TRBV10-3 | AISEGVLAGAGDTQY
TRBJ2-7 | 13 | TRBV12-3/TRBV12-4 | ASSFRLAGGNEQY
TRBJ2-3 | 14 | TRBV29-1 | SVEGWPRVGTDTQY
TRBJ2-7 | 13 | TRBV20-1 | SARDPADSPYEQY